These 21 T cell receptor beta chains were all obtained from the same sample, sequenced in a study of blood T cell repertoires in COVID-19. Sequenced by immunoSEQ multiplex PCR; TCRdb stores in-frame clones only, minus some. The sample yields fewer than 300,000 clones, 70% to 90% seen once. The sample taken for sequencing was peripheral blood. The receptors derive from a man aged 50 or older with active or convalescent COVID-19.

With regard to this clone: The junction does not match germline at one end; this may be a read error. The chain recombines TRBV2 with TRBJ1-2; tentatively, D is TRBD1 (5 bases). The CDR3 consists of 14 residues. In germline, CDR1 is SNHLY, CDR2 FYNNEI. The CDR3 loop is CASSEGGRVKGYTF. The DNA for the CDR3 is TGTGCCAGCAGCGAAGGCGGCAGGGTTAAAGGCTACACCTTC.

The rearrangement joins TRBV28 to TRBJ2-3; possible D gene TRBD1, 6 bases. Trimming removed 1 base at V and 1 base at J, with 15 bases between. Germline CDR1 is MDHEN and CDR2 is SYDVKM. There are 17 residues in the CDR3. The CDR3 protein is CASSLYPQGLGTDTQYF. DNA for the CDR3: TGTGCCAGCAGTTTATATCCCCAGGGGTTGGGCACAGATACGCAGTATTTT. Drawing the rest from reference TRBV28 and TRBJ2-3, the complete variable domain is DVKVTQSSRYLVKRTGEKVFLECVQDMDHENMFWYRQDPGLGLRLIYFSYDVKMKEKGDIPEGYSVSREKKERFSLILESASTNQTSMYLCASSLYPQGLGTDTQYFGPGTRLTVL.

The rearrangement uses TRBV18 and TRBJ1-1, with TRBD1 matching 8 bases. The CDR3 is 14 residues long. Germline loops: CDR1 KGHSH, CDR2 LQKENI. With 6 bases clipped from V and 3 bases from J, the junction kept 6 bases outside the gene matches. CDR3 loop: CASSRSTGDTEAFF. The CDR3 DNA follows: TGTGCCAGCTCCAGATCGACAGGGGACACTGAAGCTTTCTTT. The whole variable domain, remainder taken from reference TRBV18 and TRBJ1-1, is NAGVMQNPRHLVRRRGQEARLRCSPMKGHSHVYWYRQLPEEGLKFMVYLQKENIIDESGMPKERFSAEFPKEGPSILRIQQVVRGDSAAYFCASSRSTGDTEAFFGQGTRLTVV.

The J gene is TRBJ2-1, the V gene TRBV4-2; weak D call: TRBD2 (6 bases). Deletions cut 8 bases from V and 0 bases from J, with 20 bases between. Germline V CDR1 and CDR2: LGHNA, YNFKEQ. The CDR3 runs 17 residues. The CDR3 loop is CASGDDPRDFSYNEQFF. The CDR3 DNA follows: TGTGCCAGCGGAGATGACCCCCGGGACTTCTCCTACAATGAGCAGTTCTTC.

Remarks on this clone: Lacking the conserved final phenylalanine or tryptophan, this CDR3 likely reflects a read error. The DNA is omitted, as the CDR3 cannot be located on it reliably, and the CDR3 follows TCRdb's listing. The genes are TRBV21-1 and TRBJ2-7; TRBD2 is taken as the D call from the table, unchecked against the DNA. TRBV21-1 is deemed a pseudogene. The CDR3 numbers 10 amino acids, ends counted. This CDR3 is CASSTNGGAS.

J is TRBJ2-6 and V is TRBV7-2, with D possibly matching TRBD2 (6 bases). CDR1 is SGHTA and CDR2 is FQGNSA in the germline V gene. The V and J ends lost 5 bases and 0 bases respectively, with 11 bases between them. The length of the CDR3 is 16 residues. In DNA form, the CDR3 reads TGTGCCAGCAGCCAGCGGGCCTTCTCTGGGGCCAACGTCCTGACTTTC. Its protein product is CASSQRAFSGANVLTF.

The chain employs TRBV18 and TRBJ2-7; 8 nucleotides match TRBD1. This CDR3 comprises 15 residues. Germline V gene lookup returns CDR1 KGHSH and CDR2 LQKENI. J was trimmed by 6 bases and V by 3 bases; bases with no gene match: 10. Here the CDR3 reads CASSPGRDRYSEQYF. In DNA form, the CDR3 reads TGTGCCAGCTCACCGGGTCGGGACAGGTACTCCGAGCAGTACTTC.

The chain couples TRBV4-3 to TRBJ2-4, with 7 bases that match TRBD2. After removal of 4 bases from V and 9 bases from J, the junction contained 12 bases not matched to a gene. The CDR3 sequence is 15 residues long. Germline V gene lookup returns CDR1 LGHNA and CDR2 YSLEER. The CDR3 region is CASSPGGQGGVIQYF. DNA for the CDR3: TGCGCCAGCAGCCCTGGTGGCCAGGGAGGGGTCATTCAGTACTTC.

The sample holds one count of this clone. The chain recombines TRBV5-1 with TRBJ2-5; 9 bases fit TRBD1. Germline CDR1 is SGHRS and CDR2 is YFSETQ. The CDR3 is made up of 14 amino acids. Trimming removed 4 bases from V and 3 bases from J; junction bases left unmatched: 4. CDR3 coding DNA: TGCGCCAGCAGCCCCTGGACAGGGGAAGAGACCCAGTACTTC. As protein: CASSPWTGEETQYF.

This clone was seen once. This chain uses TRBV18 with TRBJ1-4; 7 bases align to TRBD1. CDR1 and CDR2 (germline): KGHSH, LQKENI. V lost 2 bases to trimming and J lost 11 bases; unmatched junction nucleotides: 5. The CDR3 length is 13 residues. CDR3 loop: CASSPKGAGKLFF. The CDR3 DNA follows: TGTGCCAGCTCACCAAAGGGGGCAGGGAAACTGTTTTTT. The full variable domain, rest sourced from reference TRBV18 and TRBJ1-4, is NAGVMQNPRHLVRRRGQEARLRCSPMKGHSHVYWYRQLPEEGLKFMVYLQKENIIDESGMPKERFSAEFPKEGPSILRIQQVVRGDSAAYFCASSPKGAGKLFFGSGTQLSVL.

This clone appeared once. The rearrangement joins TRBV23-1 to TRBJ1-5; tentative D call: TRBD1 (5 bases). TRBV23-1 is given ORF status, its function remaining uncertain. CDR3 size: 17 residues. V was shortened by 0 bases and J by 6 bases, with 18 bases between the two germline ends. The CDR3 is CASSQSVKAGRSQPQHF. The CDR3, as DNA: TGCGCCAGCAGTCAATCAGTTAAGGCAGGGAGGTCTCAGCCCCAGCATTTT.

The chain links TRBV3-1 (or the pseudogene TRBV3-2) to TRBJ2-5, with D unclear. V was trimmed by 0 bases and J by 0 bases, leaving 5 bases between them. The CDR3 extends over 14 amino acids. CDR1 LGHDT and CDR2 YNNKEL come from the germline V gene (reference sequence). This chain's CDR3 is CASSQDYYQETQYF. CDR3 in DNA: TGTGCCAGCAGCCAAGATTACTACCAAGAGACCCAGTACTTC.

The chain combines TRBV27 with TRBJ1-2, with D maybe TRBD1 (5 bases). V was shortened by 7 bases and J by 8 bases, with 11 bases between the two germline ends. The CDR3 consists of 11 residues. CDR1 and CDR2 (germline): MNHEY, SMNVEV (reference sequence). Here the CDR3 reads CASTGGGGYTF. The CDR3 DNA sequence: TGTGCCAGCACCGGCGGGGGGGGCTACACCTTC.

This chain joins TRBV24-1 and TRBJ1-2; D is uncertain. The CDR3 extends over 15 amino acids. With 0 bases removed from V and 3 bases from J, the gap between germline ends came to 10 bases. Germline CDR1 reads KGHDR; CDR2 reads SFDVKD. The CDR3 DNA sequence: TGTGCCACCAGTGATTTGTGGGCCCAGGACTATGGCTACACCTTC. Translated: CATSDLWAQDYGYTF.

The chain carries TRBV9 and TRBJ1-4; 7 positions agree with TRBD1. J gave up 5 bases and V 3 bases, and 10 bases lay outside the gene matches. Germline V gene data show CDR1 as SGDLS and CDR2 as YYNGEE. The CDR3 is made up of 16 amino acids. DNA of the CDR3: TGTGCCAGCAGCGCCGAAGGGGGCAACGAAAATGAAAAACTGTTTTTT. Amino acids: CASSAEGGNENEKLFF.

The genes are TRBV3-1 (or the pseudogene TRBV3-2) and TRBJ1-4; D is ambiguous. With 1 base removed from V and 1 base from J, the gap between germline ends came to 4 bases. The CDR3 consists of 14 residues. Germline CDR1 LGHDT, CDR2 YNNKEL (reference sequence). CDR3 in DNA: TGTGCCAGCAGCCAAGGAGTAACTAATGAAAAACTGTTTTTT. It encodes CASSQGVTNEKLFF.

This chain links TRBV6-5 with TRBJ1-5; 8 bases align to TRBD1. CDR3 size: 14 residues. Looked up from germline, CDR1 is MNHEY and CDR2 is SVGAGI. V gave up 6 bases and J gave up 6 bases; unmatched junction bases: 7. DNA of the CDR3: TGTGCCAGCAGCAACGGACAGGGAGGTCAGCCCCAGCATTTT. This codes for CASSNGQGGQPQHF.

The sample holds a few counts of this clone. V usage is TRBV7-9 and J usage is TRBJ1-2; 7 bases align to TRBD1. J was trimmed by 7 bases and V by 6 bases; bases with no gene match: 14. Germline V lookup: CDR1 SEHNR, CDR2 FQNEAQ (reference sequence). The CDR3 extends over 15 amino acids. The CDR3 sequence: CASRGGRQGESGYTF. The CDR3 DNA sequence: TGTGCCAGCAGAGGGGGACGACAGGGAGAATCTGGCTACACCTTC.

The CDR3 bases are TGTGCCAGCAGACCCCAGTCGGGGGGTGCGGAGTATGGCTACACCTTC. Its translation: CASRPQSGGAEYGYTF. This chain links TRBV9 with TRBJ1-2, with TRBD1 as a possible D gene (5 bases). The V end was cut by 5 bases, the J end by 5 bases, with 22 bases between. The V gene's germline CDR1 is SGDLS and CDR2 YYNGEE. The CDR3 is 16 amino acids.

The chain uses TRBV11-3 and TRBJ2-1; 8 bases map to TRBD1. Germline loops: CDR1 SGHNT, CDR2 YENEEA. CDR3 size: 15 residues. J was trimmed by 8 bases and V by 5 bases; bases with no gene match: 11. The CDR3 here is CASSVGTGTWDEQFF. The CDR3 nucleotides read TGTGCCAGCAGCGTCGGGACAGGAACATGGGATGAGCAGTTCTTC. The entire variable domain, with the rest obtained from reference TRBV11-3 and TRBJ2-1, is as follows: EAGVVQSPRYKIIEKKQPVAFWCNPISGHNTLYWYLQNLGQGPELLIRYENEEAVDDSQLPKDRFSAERLKGVDSTLKIQPAELGDSAVYLCASSVGTGTWDEQFFGPGTRLTVL.

The chain joins TRBV13 to TRBJ2-6; the D gene is possibly TRBD1 (5 bases). The germline CDR1 and CDR2 sequences are PRHDT and FYEKMQ (reference sequence). The CDR3 loop spans 19 amino acids. V was cut by 2 bases and J by 0 bases, with 17 bases left in between. The CDR3 nucleotides read TGTGCCAGCAGCTTACGAGACAGACTGTCCAACTCTGGGGCCAACGTCCTGACTTTC. Amino acids: CASSLRDRLSNSGANVLTF.